This T cell receptor (beta chain) stems from a study of post-analysis software for immune sequencing data. Study background: There were relapsing-remitting, secondary progressive and progressive-relapsing multiple sclerosis among the disease courses included. General study results and limits: The study found significantly lower normalized Chao1 diversity in multiple sclerosis patients than in controls. A handful of TRBV segments, including TRBV5-6, TRBV5-1 and TRBV20-1, were more frequent in patients than controls. Samples prepared in the same batch strongly co-clustered by F measure.

Incorporated into the TCR beta cDNA libraries were unique molecular identifiers, which served to reduce PCR and sequencing biases. Roughly 450,000 cDNA molecules were recovered from an input of about 0.85 to 11 million T cells. TCRdb used MiXCR to reprocess the PCR reads, holding one entry per CDR3 protein. Of about 570,000 distinct CDR3 sequences in the sample, around 31% were seen once. Trimming took 4 bases from V and 6 from J; bases not matched to a gene: 9. The CDR3 is 15 amino acids. Germline V gene sequence: CDR1 SEHNR, CDR2 FQNEAQ (reference sequence). This clonotype turned up a few times. What it binds is unknown.

Sequencing was performed on blood. This chain connects TRBV7-9 to TRBJ2-1, with 7 bases fitting TRBD1. This TCR came from a girl aged 2 to 17 with multiple sclerosis. CDR3 sequence reads: CASSSTTGFRNEQFF. CDR3 in DNA: TGTGCCAGCAGCTCTACGACAGGGTTTCGCAATGAGCAGTTCTTC. Filled out from reference TRBV7-9 and TRBJ2-1, the complete variable domain reads DTGVSQNPRHKITKRGQNVTFRCDPISEHNRLYWYRQTLGQGPEFLTYFQNEAQLEKSRLLSDRFSAERPKGSFSTLEIQRTEQGDSAMYLCASSSTTGFRNEQFFGPGTRLTVL.